These T cell receptor beta chains were read from a single sample in a study of blood T cells in healthy people across ages. TCRdb passed the 5' RACE reads through MiXCR, listing each CDR3 protein once. The sample yields 850,000 to 1,300,000 distinct CDR3 sequences, more than 40% seen once. What was sequenced was blood. These receptors originate from an older woman in good health. Both conserved end residues are part of each CDR3. D genes are given only for firm matches. Clone size is stated in some rows and not others, as once, few, many or a class when expanded.

d_call j_call clone_size v_call cdr3_aa cdr3_nt
TRBD2 TRBJ2-5 NA TRBV3-1 CASGPRGGEAQYF TGTGCCAGCGGACCCCGGGGGGGCGAGGCCCAGTACTTC
NA TRBJ2-4 NA TRBV21-1 CASSKGTPQAVAKNIQYF TGTGCCAGCAGCAAAGGGACTCCGCAAGCTGTAGCCAAAAACATTCAGTACTTC
NA TRBJ2-7 NA TRBV6-1 CASNLVGTSYEQYF TGTGCCAGCAACCTAGTAGGGACGAGCTACGAGCAGTACTTC
NA TRBJ2-1 NA TRBV5-1 CASSPGGPNEQFF TGCGCCAGCAGCCCGGGTGGTCCAAATGAGCAGTTCTTC
TRBD2 TRBJ2-1 few TRBV10-3 CAISGTSGRLHNEQFF TGTGCCATCAGCGGGACTAGCGGGAGGTTACACAATGAGCAGTTCTTC
NA TRBJ1-6 few TRBV20-1 CSARDLTGSSYNSPLHF TGCAGTGCTAGAGATCTAACAGGGAGCTCCTATAATTCACCCCTCCACTTT
NA TRBJ2-7 few TRBV15 CATSRARGEQYF TGTGCCACCAGCAGAGCAAGGGGCGAGCAGTACTTC
TRBD2 TRBJ2-1 few TRBV20-1 CSASGLARKSYNEQFF TGCAGTGCTAGCGGACTAGCGCGAAAATCCTACAATGAGCAGTTCTTC
NA TRBJ1-5 few TRBV20-1 CSARDRDNQPQHF TGCAGTGCTAGAGACAGGGACAATCAGCCCCAGCATTTT
NA TRBJ2-1 few TRBV9 CASSVDEVGSNEQFF TGTGCCAGCAGCGTAGATGAGGTAGGATCCAATGAGCAGTTCTTC
TRBD2 TRBJ2-1 once TRBV7-9 CASSIVAGGKNEQFF TGTGCCAGCAGCATAGTAGCGGGAGGGAAAAATGAGCAGTTCTTC
NA TRBJ2-6 many TRBV7-8 CASSLAPRGSGANVLTF TGTGCCAGCAGCTTAGCCCCGCGGGGCTCTGGGGCCAACGTCCTGACTTTC
NA TRBJ2-1 NA TRBV5-5 CASSSRHTASVEQFF TGTGCCAGCAGCTCGAGACACACTGCTAGCGTAGAGCAGTTCTTC
TRBD2 TRBJ2-3 NA TRBV7-9 CGSSSPLASGSIADTQYF TGTGGCAGCAGCTCCCCTTTGGCTAGCGGGAGTATCGCAGATACGCAGTATTTT
NA TRBJ2-6 NA TRBV10-2 CASISPISGANVLTF TGCGCCAGCATCAGTCCTATCTCTGGGGCCAACGTCCTGACTTTC
NA TRBJ2-1 NA TRBV15 CATSREESRRAGRNEQFF TGTGCCACCAGCAGAGAGGAGAGTAGGCGGGCAGGGCGAAATGAGCAGTTCTTC
NA TRBJ2-2 NA TRBV5-6 CASSLVPGRIAGELFF TGTGCCAGCAGCTTGGTCCCTGGACGGATAGCCGGGGAGCTGTTTTTT
NA TRBJ1-4 NA TRBV6-5 CASSYSPGRNEKLFF TGTGCCAGCAGTTACTCTCCCGGACGGAATGAAAAACTGTTTTTT
TRBD2 TRBJ2-5 NA TRBV5-5 CASSLGRAGRETQYF TGTGCCAGCAGCCTAGGACGAGCGGGAAGAGAGACCCAGTACTTC
NA TRBJ2-7 NA TRBV6-1 CASVIGGSYEQYF TGTGCCAGCGTGATTGGGGGGTCCTACGAGCAGTACTTC